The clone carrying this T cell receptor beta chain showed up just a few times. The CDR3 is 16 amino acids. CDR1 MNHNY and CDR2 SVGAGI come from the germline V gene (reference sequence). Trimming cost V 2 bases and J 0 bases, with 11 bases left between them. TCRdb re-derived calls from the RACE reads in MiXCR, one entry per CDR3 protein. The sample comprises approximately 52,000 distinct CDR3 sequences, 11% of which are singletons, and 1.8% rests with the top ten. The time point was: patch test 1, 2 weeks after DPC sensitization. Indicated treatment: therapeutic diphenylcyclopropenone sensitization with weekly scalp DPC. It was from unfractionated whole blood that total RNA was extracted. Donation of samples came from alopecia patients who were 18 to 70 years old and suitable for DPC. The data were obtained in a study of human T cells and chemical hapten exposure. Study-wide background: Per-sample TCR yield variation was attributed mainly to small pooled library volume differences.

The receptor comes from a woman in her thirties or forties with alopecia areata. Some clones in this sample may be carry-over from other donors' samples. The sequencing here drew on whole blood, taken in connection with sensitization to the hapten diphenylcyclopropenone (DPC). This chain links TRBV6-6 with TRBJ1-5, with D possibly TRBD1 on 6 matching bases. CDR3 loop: CASSYLQGHSNQPQHF. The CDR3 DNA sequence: TGTGCCAGCAGTTACCTACAGGGACATAGCAATCAGCCCCAGCATTTT.